These T cell receptor beta chains were read from a single sample in a study of CD8+CD57+ T cells in acquired aplastic anemia. Via MiXCR, TCRdb re-called the reads, giving one row per CDR3 protein. The table lists around 50,000 distinct CDR3 sequences, approximately 54% of them singletons. The sequenced sample consisted of sorted CD4+, CD8+, or CD8+CD57+ T cells (not recorded which) from PBMCs. All receptors derive from a human donor with aplastic anemia. The CDR3 runs from the conserved cysteine through the conserved F or W. A D gene is named only where the DNA matches it firmly. Size is omitted from some rows. Given values are once, few, many or a class for expanded clones.

J gene,D gene,V gene,clone size,CDR3 protein,CDR3 DNA
TRBJ2-7,TRBD1,TRBV20-1,-,CSAPGQAYEQYF,TGCAGTGCTCCCGGACAGGCCTACGAGCAGTACTTC
TRBJ1-6,-,TRBV27,many,CASRAGSSYNSPLHF,TGTGCCAGCAGGGCGGGCAGCTCCTATAATTCACCCCTCCACTTT
TRBJ2-1,TRBD2,TRBV20-1,-,CNVAGGYNEQFF,TGCAATGTAGCGGGGGGATACAATGAGCAGTTCTTC
TRBJ2-7,-,TRBV10-2,medium-sized,CASSKPETYEQYF,TGCGCCAGCAGTAAGCCCGAAACTTACGAGCAGTACTTC
TRBJ1-5,TRBD1,TRBV15,-,CATSRDRGQPRQHF,TGTGCCACCAGCAGAGATCGGGGACAGCCCCGCCAGCATTTT
TRBJ2-7,-,TRBV7-2,medium-sized,CASSLADNSYEQYF,TGTGCCAGCAGCTTAGCGGACAACTCCTACGAGCAGTACTTC
TRBJ2-7,-,TRBV24-1,-,CATRGAGSYEQYF,TGTGCCACCAGAGGAGCAGGCTCCTACGAGCAGTACTTC
TRBJ2-7,TRBD1,TRBV7-8,-,CASSSSGQGGYEQYF,TGTGCCAGCAGCTCCTCCGGACAGGGAGGATACGAGCAGTACTTC
TRBJ2-7,-,TRBV20-1,-,CSARDRSYEQYF,TGCAGTGCTAGAGATCGGAGCTACGAGCAGTACTTC
TRBJ2-3,TRBD1,TRBV7-8,many,CASSSEGAHTDTQYF,TGTGCCAGCAGCTCCGAGGGGGCCCACACAGATACGCAGTATTTT
TRBJ2-7,-,TRBV28,many,CASLASGEQYF,TGTGCCAGCCTAGCGAGCGGCGAGCAGTACTTC
TRBJ2-5,-,TRBV29-1,few,CSVEERKETQYF,TGCAGCGTTGAGGAGCGGAAAGAGACCCAGTACTTC
TRBJ2-5,-,TRBV24-1,once,CATSDFYGAERETQYF,TGTGCCACCAGTGACTTTTATGGTGCTGAACGAGAGACCCAGTACTTC
TRBJ2-5,-,TRBV20-1,few,CSASGQETQYF,TGCAGTGCTAGCGGACAAGAGACCCAGTACTTC
TRBJ1-4,-,TRBV19,many,CASSKATNEKLFF,TGTGCCAGTTCGAAGGCAACTAATGAAAAACTGTTTTTT
TRBJ2-7,TRBD2,TRBV2,-,CASGGGGAGSSYEQYF,TGTGCCAGCGGGGGCGGGGGGGCTGGCAGCTCCTACGAGCAGTACTTC
TRBJ1-5,-,TRBV19,-,CASKEQGSNQPQHF,TGTGCCAGTAAAGAACAGGGAAGCAATCAGCCCCAGCATTTT
TRBJ1-4,-,TRBV25-1,medium-sized,CASSASGDPEKLFF,TGTGCCAGCAGTGCATCGGGGGACCCTGAAAAACTGTTTTTT
TRBJ2-7,-,TRBV13,-,CASSDLHEQYF,TGTGCCAGCAGCGACCTCCACGAGCAGTACTTC
TRBJ1-2,-,TRBV20-1,many,CSARDPQGPGYTF,TGCAGTGCTAGAGATCCGCAGGGCCCTGGCTACACCTTC
TRBJ2-3,-,TRBV29-1,-,CSVDGGTDTQYF,TGCAGCGTGGACGGGGGAACAGATACGCAGTATTTT
TRBJ2-7,-,TRBV10-3,few,CAIDQSGSYEQYF,TGTGCCATCGACCAATCGGGCTCCTACGAGCAGTACTTC
TRBJ2-1,TRBD2,TRBV2,-,CASSRTSGGANEQFF,TGTGCCAGCAGTCGGACTAGCGGGGGGGCCAATGAGCAGTTCTTC
TRBJ2-3,-,TRBV2,once,CASSEKLATSTDTQYF,TGTGCCAGCAGTGAAAAGCTAGCGACTAGCACAGATACGCAGTATTTT
TRBJ2-1,TRBD2,TRBV7-8,-,CASSSRGGNEQFF,TGTGCCAGCAGCTCCCGGGGGGGTAATGAGCAGTTCTTC
TRBJ1-2,-,TRBV19,-,CASSIYRADYGYTF,TGTGCCAGTAGTATCTACAGGGCAGATTATGGCTACACCTTC
TRBJ2-7,-,TRBV20-1,-,CSARLASSYEQYF,TGCAGTGCTAGACTAGCGAGCTCCTACGAGCAGTACTTC
TRBJ1-2,-,TRBV20-1,-,CSARARNYGYTF,TGCAGTGCTAGGGCACGCAACTATGGCTACACCTTC
TRBJ1-2,TRBD1,TRBV20-1,once,CSAPIPGQGALHGYTF,TGCAGTGCTCCCATACCGGGACAGGGAGCGCTACATGGCTACACCTTC
TRBJ2-2,-,TRBV19,-,CASLRTLNTGELFF,TGTGCTTCTTTACGGACCCTAAACACCGGGGAGCTGTTTTTT
TRBJ2-7,-,TRBV10-3,-,CAIRQTYEQYF,TGTGCCATCAGACAGACCTACGAGCAGTACTTC
TRBJ1-2,TRBD1,TRBV10-3,-,CAISETTRGQMGRGYTF,TGTGCCATCAGTGAGACAACAAGGGGGCAAATGGGACGTGGCTACACCTTC
TRBJ1-2,-,TRBV9,-,CASSASETGYTF,TGTGCCAGCAGCGCCTCGGAGACCGGCTACACCTTC
TRBJ2-5,-,TRBV10-3,few,CAISGTGGVIETQYF,TGTGCCATCAGTGGAACAGGCGGTGTGATCGAGACCCAGTACTTC
TRBJ2-2,-,TRBV7-9,many,CASSSTSGEGELFF,TGTGCCAGCAGCTCAACCTCAGGGGAAGGGGAGCTGTTTTTT
TRBJ1-1,-,TRBV10-3,-,CASSYRGPMNTEAFF,TGTGCCAGCAGTTACCGCGGGCCAATGAACACTGAAGCTTTCTTT
TRBJ1-1,-,TRBV11-2,-,CASSLDGGPAFF,TGTGCCAGCAGCTTAGATGGCGGGCCAGCTTTCTTT
TRBJ2-5,-,TRBV19,-,CASSTSGQGFETQYF,TGTGCCAGTAGCACCTCGGGGCAGGGTTTTGAGACCCAGTACTTC
TRBJ2-7,-,TRBV5-1,-,CASSLVSHGCEQYF,TGCGCCAGTAGCTTGGTTAGCCATGGATGCGAGCAGTACTTC
TRBJ1-4,TRBD1,TRBV10-3,few,CAAGGAHATNEKLFF,TGTGCCGCAGGGGGGGCCCACGCAACTAATGAAAAACTGTTTTTT
TRBJ2-3,-,TRBV2,-,CASSARWTVTSTDTQYF,TGTGCCAGCAGTGCTCGCTGGACGGTAACTAGCACAGATACGCAGTATTTT
TRBJ1-2,-,TRBV6-1,-,CAISVEENYGYTF,TGTGCCATCAGTGTAGAGGAGAACTATGGCTACACCTTC
TRBJ1-2,-,TRBV27,many,CASSSGGGGYTF,TGTGCCAGCAGTTCTGGGGGCGGTGGCTACACCTTC
TRBJ2-5,TRBD1,TRBV24-1,-,CATSDGSDRVEETQYF,TGTGCCACCAGTGATGGATCCGACAGGGTGGAAGAGACCCAGTACTTC
TRBJ1-2,TRBD1,TRBV29-1,few,CSVVGQGAKGYTF,TGCAGCGTTGTGGGACAGGGGGCGAAGGGCTACACCTTC
TRBJ2-5,-,TRBV6-6,-,CASSNGAEWAQYF,TGTGCCAGCAGTAACGGGGCCGAGTGGGCCCAGTACTTC
TRBJ1-2,TRBD1,TRBV14,-,CASSHLNTGDTSYGYTF,TGTGCCAGCAGCCACCTCAACACAGGGGACACCAGCTATGGCTACACCTTC
TRBJ2-5,-,TRBV25-1,-,CASSDPRRDHQETQYF,TGTGCCAGCAGTGACCCCCGACGGGACCACCAAGAGACCCAGTACTTC
TRBJ2-3,-,TRBV29-1,-,CSVALGGTDTQYF,TGCAGCGTAGCCTTAGGCGGCACAGATACGCAGTATTTT
TRBJ1-2,-,TRBV2,-,CASSGQSLYGYTF,TGTGCCAGCAGTGGCCAAAGCCTCTATGGCTACACCTTC
TRBJ2-7,-,TRBV20-1,once,CSARKGYEQYF,TGCAGTGCTAGGAAGGGCTACGAGCAGTACTTC
TRBJ1-1,-,TRBV5-8,-,CASSAGHLNTEAFF,TGTGCCAGCAGCGCGGGACATTTGAACACTGAAGCTTTCTTT
TRBJ1-1,-,TRBV2,-,CAISVDTEAFF,TGTGCCATATCAGTGGACACTGAAGCTTTCTTT